Below are 6 T cell receptor beta chains sequenced from a single sample in a study of blood T cell repertoires in COVID-19. Data came from immunoSEQ multiplex PCR; TCRdb stores just in-frame clones and leaves some out. The top ten clones hold under 1.5% of a sample with around 130,000 clones, approximately 84% of them seen once. The sample was peripheral blood. The receptors were gathered from a man between 60 and 75 years old with acute or convalescent COVID-19.

CDR3 bases: TGCGCCAGCAGCTTGGTGGGGACAGCGACCACCGGGGAGCTGTTTTTT. Its protein product is CASSLVGTATTGELFF. J is TRBJ2-2 and V is TRBV5-1; 7 bases are shared with TRBD1. With V trimmed by 0 bases and J by 4 bases, 6 bases remained unmatched. The CDR3 runs 16 residues. Germline V CDR1 and CDR2: SGHRS, YFSETQ.

The J gene is TRBJ2-7, the V gene TRBV27; 9 positions agree with TRBD1. The V gene's germline CDR1 is MNHEY and CDR2 SMNVEV (reference sequence). J was trimmed by 3 bases and V by 3 bases; bases with no gene match: 9. The CDR3 length is 16 residues. CDR3 protein: CASSFTLGTGNYEQYF. DNA for the CDR3: TGTGCCAGCAGTTTCACCCTAGGGACAGGGAACTACGAGCAGTACTTC.

The chain couples TRBV5-1 to TRBJ1-6; TRBD1 agrees at 8 bases. The germline V gene has CDR1 SGHRS and CDR2 YFSETQ. The CDR3 runs 15 residues. J lost 7 bases, V lost 4 bases, and 7 bases had no gene match. CDR3 coding DNA: TGCGCCAGCAGCGTGACAGGGGCTAGGAATTCACCCCTCCACTTT. Residues: CASSVTGARNSPLHF.

The V gene is TRBV19, the J gene TRBJ2-1; D might be TRBD1 (5 bases). Germline V gives CDR1 LNHDA, CDR2 SQIVND (reference sequence). The CDR3 loop spans 14 amino acids. The V gene lost 7 bases and the J gene lost 3 bases, with 13 bases spanning the gap. The DNA for the CDR3 is TGTGCCAGTAATGACAGATATTTCTACAATGAGCAGTTCTTC. Amino acid sequence: CASNDRYFYNEQFF.

This chain links TRBV30 with TRBJ2-1; 9 nucleotides line up with TRBD1. After removal of 0 bases from V and 3 bases from J, the junction contained 12 bases not matched to a gene. This CDR3 has 18 residues. Germline V CDR1 and CDR2: GTSNPN, SVGIG (reference sequence). CDR3 DNA sequence: TGTGCCTGGAGTGTAATCTTATCAGGACAGGGGTTCTACAATGAGCAGTTCTTC. Its translation: CAWSVILSGQGFYNEQFF.

The V gene is TRBV11-2, the J gene TRBJ2-3; the D is unclear. CDR3 length: 13 residues. CDR1 is SGHAT, CDR2 FQNNGV, per germline. Between the trimmed V and J ends, which lost 2 bases and 5 bases, there was a span of 8 bases. CDR3 nucleotides: TGTGCCAGCAGCTTAAGCGTGGGAGATACGCAGTATTTT. It yields the protein CASSLSVGDTQYF.